Below, 20 T cell receptor beta chains from the same sample are listed, as sequenced in a study of blood T cell repertoires in COVID-19. Assay used: immunoSEQ multiplex PCR; TCRdb lists only in-frame clones, some missing. Of some 170,000 clones detected, over 75% appear once; the ten largest clones hold around 1.2%. Sequencing was performed on PBMCs or T cells enriched from blood (not recorded which). The receptors here all came from a human donor with acute COVID-19. The donor label of this sample is uncertain.

The chain recombines TRBV10-3 with TRBJ2-6, with TRBD1 matching 7 bases. The CDR3 runs to 17 residues. CDR1 is ENHRY, CDR2 SYGVKD, per germline. Trimming cost V 4 bases and J 1 base; bases outside gene matches: 7. Here the CDR3 reads CAISGQGGKSGANVLTF. DNA of the CDR3: TGTGCCATCAGTGGACAGGGCGGAAAATCTGGGGCCAACGTCCTGACTTTC.

Comments on this clone: Sequence at one end of the junction differs from germline and may be a read error. The chain joins TRBV13 to TRBJ2-7; TRBD1 matches at 11 bases. The CDR3 extends over 15 amino acids. Germline V gene sequence: CDR1 PRHDT, CDR2 FYEKMQ (reference sequence). CDR3 sequence reads: CASSLGDRGTYEQYF. CDR3 DNA sequence: TGTGCCAGCAGTTTAGGGGACAGGGGGACCTACGAGCAGTACTTC.

This chain connects TRBV11-2 to TRBJ2-4; 7 bases agree with TRBD1. The CDR3 loop spans 16 amino acids. V gave up 4 bases and J gave up 3 bases; unmatched junction bases: 9. Germline-derived CDR1 and CDR2 are SGHAT and FQNNGV. The CDR3 region has the DNA TGTGCCAGCAGCTCCCTTCGACAGGGCGGCAAAAACATTCAGTACTTC. Translation gives CASSSLRQGGKNIQYF.

This sequence joins TRBV7-9 and TRBJ1-1, with a weak D call TRBD1 (6 bases). Germline V gene lookup returns CDR1 SEHNR and CDR2 FQNEAQ (reference sequence). CDR3 length: 17 residues. Trimming took 1 base from V and 1 from J, leaving 16 bases between them. The CDR3 DNA sequence: TGTGCCAGCAGCTTAGGTGAGCGGGGGCTGGGGAACACTGAAGCTTTCTTT. Its translation is CASSLGERGLGNTEAFF.

This clone showed up just once. This CDR3 is CSVEVWGLAKNIQYF. The CDR3 nucleotides are TGCAGCGTTGAAGTCTGGGGACTAGCCAAAAACATTCAGTACTTC. This sequence joins TRBV29-1 and TRBJ2-4, with a weak D call TRBD2 (6 bases). This CDR3 is built from 15 residues. The germline CDR1 and CDR2 sequences are SQVTM and ANQGSEA. Trimming left V 1 base short and J 0 bases short, with 10 bases between. Filled out from reference TRBV29-1 and TRBJ2-4, the complete variable domain reads SAVISQKPSRDICQRGTSLTIQCQVDSQVTMMFWYRQQPGQSLTLIATANQGSEATYESGFVIDKFPISRPNLTFSTLTVSNMSPEDSSIYLCSVEVWGLAKNIQYFGAGTRLSVL.

This chain joins TRBV6-5 and TRBJ2-2, with a possible D match to TRBD1 (5 bases). V was clipped by 7 bases and J by 3 bases, with 12 bases between them. CDR1 is MNHEY, CDR2 SVGAGI, per germline. This CDR3 region has 14 residues. CDR3 nucleotide sequence: TGTGCCAGCAAACAGGCAAGGGACACCGGGGAGCTGTTTTTT. Translated, it gives CASKQARDTGELFF.

This clone was seen once. This chain links TRBV6-2 or TRBV6-3 with TRBJ1-2, with 7 positions matching TRBD1. The CDR3 consists of 14 residues. Per the germline V gene, CDR1 is MNHEY and CDR2 is SVGEGT. With 5 bases clipped from V and 8 bases from J, the junction kept 11 bases outside the gene matches. The CDR3 reads CASSIDDRVEGYTF. The CDR3 DNA reads TGTGCCAGCAGTATCGATGACAGGGTGGAGGGCTACACCTTC.

The gene calls are TRBV6-6 and TRBJ1-5, with 12 nucleotides matching TRBD1. V lost 5 bases and J lost 2; bases outside the gene matches: 7. The CDR3 is 17 residues long. Looked up from germline, CDR1 is MNHNY and CDR2 is SVGAGI (reference sequence). CDR3 nucleotide sequence: TGTGCCAGCAGTCCCGGGACAGGGGGCAGGGGCAATCAGCCCCAGCATTTT. Residues: CASSPGTGGRGNQPQHF.

V is TRBV29-1 and J is TRBJ1-2, with D uncertain. This CDR3 has 12 amino acids. The V gene lost 4 bases and the J gene lost 0 bases, with 6 bases spanning the gap. Per the germline V gene, CDR1 is SQVTM and CDR2 is ANQGSEA. CDR3 sequence: CSVVTANYGYTF. CDR3 DNA sequence: TGCAGCGTTGTTACAGCTAACTATGGCTACACCTTC.

Only a few counts were recorded for this clone. CDR3 nucleotides: TGTGCCAGCAGCAAGGGACATGGAGACGAAAAACTGTTTTTT. It is translated as CASSKGHGDEKLFF. The gene calls are TRBV3-1 (or the pseudogene TRBV3-2) and TRBJ1-4; perhaps TRBD1 as D (6 bases). The V end lost 5 bases, the J end lost 8 bases, and 15 bases lay between the germline ends. From germline, CDR1 is LGHDT and CDR2 YNNKEL (reference sequence). The CDR3 has 14 amino acids.

The chain is built from TRBV30 and TRBJ1-3; possible D gene TRBD1, 5 bases. CDR1 and CDR2 from the germline V gene are GTSNPN and SVGIG (reference sequence). Trimming pared 0 bases from V and 3 bases from J, leaving 15 bases between. This CDR3 has 16 amino acids. CDR3 nucleotides: TGTGCCTGGAGTGTACGACCCCTGACAGATGGAAACACCATATATTTT. Residues: CAWSVRPLTDGNTIYF.

The chain uses TRBV9 and TRBJ2-1; 10 bases are shared with TRBD2. The CDR3 runs 15 residues. Germline trimming cut 0 bases from V and 8 bases from J; bases unmatched to any gene: 5. From germline, CDR1 is SGDLS and CDR2 YYNGEE. The chain's CDR3 is CASSVESGGAHEQFF. The CDR3 DNA reads as TGTGCCAGCAGCGTAGAGAGCGGGGGGGCCCATGAGCAGTTCTTC. The complete variable domain, with remaining parts taken from reference TRBV9 and TRBJ2-1, reads DSGVTQTPKHLITATGQRVTLRCSPRSGDLSVYWYQQSLDQGLQFLIQYYNGEERAKGNILERFSAQQFPDLHSELNLSSLELGDSALYFCASSVESGGAHEQFFGPGTRLTVL.

This clone has just one count. V is TRBV9 and J is TRBJ2-5; a possible D gene is TRBD1 (5 bases). CDR1 and CDR2 (germline): SGDLS, YYNGEE. Trimming pared 0 bases from V and 4 bases from J, leaving 10 bases between. The CDR3 is 14 amino acids. The CDR3 DNA reads TGTGCCAGCAGCGTAGAGGGTCAGGGAGAGACCCAGTACTTC. Translation: CASSVEGQGETQYF. Supplemented by reference TRBV9 and TRBJ2-5, the full variable domain reads DSGVTQTPKHLITATGQRVTLRCSPRSGDLSVYWYQQSLDQGLQFLIQYYNGEERAKGNILERFSAQQFPDLHSELNLSSLELGDSALYFCASSVEGQGETQYFGPGTRLLVL.

V is TRBV14 and J is TRBJ1-1; D is ambiguous. Germline CDR1 is SGHDN and CDR2 is FVKESK. This CDR3 comprises 13 residues. Deletions cut 4 bases from V and 1 base from J, with 7 bases between. As DNA, the CDR3 is TGTGCCAGCAGCCCACACCCGAACACTGAAGCTTTCTTT. It yields the protein CASSPHPNTEAFF.

This sequence joins TRBV10-2 and TRBJ1-1; no reliable D call. Trimming removed 0 bases from V and 5 bases from J, with 4 bases in between. In germline, CDR1 is WSHSY, CDR2 SAAADI. The CDR3 extends over 12 amino acids. CDR3: CASSESTTEAFF. In DNA form, the CDR3 reads TGCGCCAGCAGTGAGTCGACTACTGAAGCTTTCTTT.

This chain links TRBV7-2 with TRBJ2-7; 11 nucleotides align to TRBD2. With V trimmed by 3 bases and J by 4 bases, 8 bases remained unmatched. Germline V gene data show CDR1 as SGHTA and CDR2 as FQGNSA. There are 16 residues in the CDR3. The CDR3 DNA is TGTGCCAGCAGCTTGACTAGCGGGGCTAGAACTTACGAGCAGTACTTC. Amino acids: CASSLTSGARTYEQYF.

The genes are TRBV12-1 and TRBJ1-1; the D call in the table, TRBD1, was not verified against the DNA. TRBV12-1 is a known pseudogene. The CDR3 has 17 amino acids. CDR3 nucleotides: TGTGCCAGCAGCTTAATGGGCCAGGGCCTAGGGCACACTGAAGCTTTCTTT. Its protein product is CASSLMGQGLGHTEAFF.

This rearrangement joins TRBV19 to TRBJ1-2; D gene ambiguous. The CDR3 covers 15 residues. Germline CDR1 reads LNHDA; CDR2 reads SQIVND (reference sequence). V was shortened by 3 bases and J by 4 bases, with 15 bases between the two germline ends. CDR3 region: CASSIPDSRGYGYTF. For the CDR3, the DNA is TGTGCCAGTAGTATCCCCGACTCTCGCGGCTATGGCTACACCTTC.

This clone was observed a handful of times. V usage is TRBV10-1 and J usage is TRBJ1-1; maybe TRBD1 (6 bases). The germline gives CDR1 WNHNN, CDR2 SYGVQD (reference sequence). This CDR3 has 13 residues. V was pared by 6 bases and J by 2 bases, with 10 bases between. The CDR3 reads CASRKDSNTEAFF. CDR3 coding DNA: TGCGCCAGCAGGAAGGACAGTAACACTGAAGCTTTCTTT.

The V call is TRBV24-1, the J call TRBJ2-7; TRBD1 matches at 12 bases. V was pared by 5 bases and J by 7 bases, with 5 bases of the junction left unmatched. CDR1 is KGHDR and CDR2 is SFDVKD in the germline V gene. The CDR3 has 14 residues. The CDR3 nucleotides read TGTGCCACCAGTGTGGGACAGGGGGCTGGAGAGCAGTACTTC. Its protein product is CATSVGQGAGEQYF.